This T cell receptor (beta chain) originates from a study of shared clonotypes between healthy human individuals. General observations from the study: Clonotypes that were shared across a few donors made up 4% to 6% of naive CD4 clonotypes.

V lost 5 bases and J lost 4, with 24 bases in between. Germline V gene sequence: CDR1 SEHNR, CDR2 FQNEAQ (reference sequence). The CDR3 has 17 residues. Sequencing used immunoSEQ multiplex PCR; TCRdb keeps in-frame clones, though not all of them. The sample yields more than 400,000 clones, about 95% seen once. To note about this clone: Antigen: not known.

This TCR was recovered from a woman under 40 in good health. This chain joins TRBV7-9 and TRBJ2-7, with D possibly matching TRBD2 (5 bases). Sequenced material: naive CD4+ T cells sorted from blood. Noted subset: CD45RA+ positively selected. CDR3 sequence reads: CASSRTFGLDGGYEQYF. Written as DNA, the CDR3 is TGTGCCAGCAGCCGAACCTTCGGACTGGACGGCGGGTACGAGCAGTACTTC.